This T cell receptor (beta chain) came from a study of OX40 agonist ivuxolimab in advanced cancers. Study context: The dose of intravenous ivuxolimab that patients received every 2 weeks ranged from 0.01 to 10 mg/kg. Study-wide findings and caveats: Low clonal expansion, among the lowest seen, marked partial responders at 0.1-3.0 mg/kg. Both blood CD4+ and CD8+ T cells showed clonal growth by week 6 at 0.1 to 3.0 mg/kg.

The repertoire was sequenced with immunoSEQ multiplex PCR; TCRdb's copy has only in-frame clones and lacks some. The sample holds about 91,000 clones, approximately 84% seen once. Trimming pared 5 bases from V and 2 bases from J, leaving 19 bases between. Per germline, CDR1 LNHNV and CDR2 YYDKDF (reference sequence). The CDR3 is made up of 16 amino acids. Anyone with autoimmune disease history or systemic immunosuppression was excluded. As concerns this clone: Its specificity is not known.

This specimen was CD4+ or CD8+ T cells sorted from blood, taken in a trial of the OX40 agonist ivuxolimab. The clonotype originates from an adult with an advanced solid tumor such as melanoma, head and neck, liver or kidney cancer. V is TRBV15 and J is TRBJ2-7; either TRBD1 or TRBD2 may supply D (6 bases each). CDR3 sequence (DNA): TGTGCCACCAGCGGCTCCGACAGGACTACAACCTACGAGCAGTACTTC. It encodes CATSGSDRTTTYEQYF. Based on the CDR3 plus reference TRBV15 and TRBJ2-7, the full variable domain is DAMVIQNPRYQVTQFGKPVTLSCSQTLNHNVMYWYQQKSSQAPKLLFHYYDKDFNNEADTPDNFQSRRPNTSFCFLDIRSPGLGDTAMYLCATSGSDRTTTYEQYFGPGTRLTVT.